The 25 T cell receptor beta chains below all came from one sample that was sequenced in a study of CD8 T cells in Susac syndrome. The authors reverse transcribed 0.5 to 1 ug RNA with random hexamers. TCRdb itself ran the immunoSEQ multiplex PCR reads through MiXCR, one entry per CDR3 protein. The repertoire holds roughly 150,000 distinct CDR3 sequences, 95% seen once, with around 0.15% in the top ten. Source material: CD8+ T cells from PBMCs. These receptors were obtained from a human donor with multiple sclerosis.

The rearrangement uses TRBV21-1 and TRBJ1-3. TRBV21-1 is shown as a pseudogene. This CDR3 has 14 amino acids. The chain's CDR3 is CASSAPGSGNTIYF. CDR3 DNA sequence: TGTGCCAGCAGCGCCCCAGGGTCGGGAAACACCATATATTTT.

The DNA for the CDR3 is TGCAGCGAACTGGACGCGGTACGAGAGACCCAGTACTTC. Translation gives CSELDAVRETQYF. This chain uses TRBV29-1 with TRBJ2-5; no definite D call. The CDR3 has 13 residues. V was clipped by 7 bases and J by 4 bases, with 16 bases between them. Looked up from germline, CDR1 is SQVTM and CDR2 is ANQGSEA.

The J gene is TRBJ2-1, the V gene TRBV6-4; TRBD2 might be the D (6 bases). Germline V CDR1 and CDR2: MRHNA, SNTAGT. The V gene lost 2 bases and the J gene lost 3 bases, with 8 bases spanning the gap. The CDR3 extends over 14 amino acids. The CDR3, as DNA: TGTGCCAGCAGTGACGGGACTGACTACAATGAGCAGTTCTTC. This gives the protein CASSDGTDYNEQFF.

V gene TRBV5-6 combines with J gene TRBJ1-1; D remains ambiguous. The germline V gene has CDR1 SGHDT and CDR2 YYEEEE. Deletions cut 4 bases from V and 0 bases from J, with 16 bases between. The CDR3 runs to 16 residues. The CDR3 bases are TGTGCCAGCAGCCCCTCCAGTCGACGGATGAACACTGAAGCTTTCTTT. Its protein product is CASSPSSRRMNTEAFF. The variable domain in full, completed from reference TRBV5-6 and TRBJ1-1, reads DAGVTQSPTHLIKTRGQQVTLRCSPKSGHDTVSWYQQALGQGPQFIFQYYEEEERQRGNFPDRFSGHQFPNYSSELNVNALLLGDSALYLCASSPSSRRMNTEAFFGQGTRLTVV.

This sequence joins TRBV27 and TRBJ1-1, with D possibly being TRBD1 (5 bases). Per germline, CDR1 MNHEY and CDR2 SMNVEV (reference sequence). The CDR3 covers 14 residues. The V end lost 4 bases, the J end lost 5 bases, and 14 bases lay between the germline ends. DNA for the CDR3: TGTGCCAGCAGTTCCCTCAGGGTGGTGACTGAAGCTTTCTTT. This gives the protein CASSSLRVVTEAFF.

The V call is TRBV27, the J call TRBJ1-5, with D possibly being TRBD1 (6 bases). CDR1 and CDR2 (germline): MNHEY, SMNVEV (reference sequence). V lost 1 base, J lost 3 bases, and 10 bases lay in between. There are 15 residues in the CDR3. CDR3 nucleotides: TGTGCCAGCAGTTTATTAGGGGGTGTCAATCAGCCCCAGCATTTT. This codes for CASSLLGGVNQPQHF.

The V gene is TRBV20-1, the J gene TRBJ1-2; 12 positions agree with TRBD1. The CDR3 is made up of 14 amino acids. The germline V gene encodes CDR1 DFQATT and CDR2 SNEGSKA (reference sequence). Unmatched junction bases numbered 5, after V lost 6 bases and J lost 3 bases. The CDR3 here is CSARGQGAYYGYTF. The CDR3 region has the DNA TGCAGTGCGAGGGGACAGGGGGCTTACTATGGCTACACCTTC.

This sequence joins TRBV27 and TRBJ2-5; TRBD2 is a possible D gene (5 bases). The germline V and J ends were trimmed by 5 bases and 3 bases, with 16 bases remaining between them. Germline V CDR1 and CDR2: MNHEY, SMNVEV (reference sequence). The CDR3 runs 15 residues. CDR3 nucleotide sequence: TGTGCCAGCAGTCTAGCCGGGATTCCCAAAGAGACCCAGTACTTC. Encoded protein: CASSLAGIPKETQYF.

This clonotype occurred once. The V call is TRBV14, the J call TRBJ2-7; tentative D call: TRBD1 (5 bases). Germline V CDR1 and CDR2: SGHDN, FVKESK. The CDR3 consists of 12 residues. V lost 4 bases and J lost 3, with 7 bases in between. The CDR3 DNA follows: TGTGCCAGCAGCCCGACAGTCTACGAGCAGTACTTC. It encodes CASSPTVYEQYF.

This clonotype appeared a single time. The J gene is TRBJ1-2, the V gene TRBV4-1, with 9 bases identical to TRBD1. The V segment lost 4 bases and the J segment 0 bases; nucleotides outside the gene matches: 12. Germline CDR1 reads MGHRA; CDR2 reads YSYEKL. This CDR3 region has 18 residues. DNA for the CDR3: TGCGCCAGCAGCCTTACGCTTCCGGACAGGGGAGCTAACTATGGCTACACCTTC. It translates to CASSLTLPDRGANYGYTF.

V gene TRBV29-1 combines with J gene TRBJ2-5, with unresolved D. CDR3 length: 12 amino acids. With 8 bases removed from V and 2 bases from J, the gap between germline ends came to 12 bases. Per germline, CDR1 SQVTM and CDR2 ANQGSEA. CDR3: CSPPWGQETQYF. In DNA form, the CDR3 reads TGCAGCCCACCATGGGGACAAGAGACCCAGTACTTC.

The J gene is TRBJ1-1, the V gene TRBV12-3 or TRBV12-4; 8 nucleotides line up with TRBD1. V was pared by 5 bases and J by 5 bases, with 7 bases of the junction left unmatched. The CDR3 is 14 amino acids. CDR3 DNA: TGTGCCAGCAGTCCCCGGACAGGGTCAACTGAAGCTTTCTTT. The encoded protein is CASSPRTGSTEAFF.

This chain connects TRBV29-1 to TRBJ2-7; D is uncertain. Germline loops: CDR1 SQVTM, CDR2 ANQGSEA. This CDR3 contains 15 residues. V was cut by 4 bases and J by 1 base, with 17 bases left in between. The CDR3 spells CSVVGPSYASYEQYF. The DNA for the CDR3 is TGCAGCGTTGTAGGTCCCTCTTACGCATCCTACGAGCAGTACTTC.

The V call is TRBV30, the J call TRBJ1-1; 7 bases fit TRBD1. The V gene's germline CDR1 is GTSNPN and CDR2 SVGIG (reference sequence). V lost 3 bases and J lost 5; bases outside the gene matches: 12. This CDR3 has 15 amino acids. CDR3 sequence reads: CAWRALDREETEAFF. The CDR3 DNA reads TGTGCCTGGAGGGCATTAGACAGGGAGGAGACTGAAGCTTTCTTT.

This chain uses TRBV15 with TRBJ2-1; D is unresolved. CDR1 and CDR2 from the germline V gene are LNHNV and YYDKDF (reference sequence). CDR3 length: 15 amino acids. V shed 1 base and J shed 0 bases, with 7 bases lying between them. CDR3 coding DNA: TGTGCCACCAGCAGAGTAATGAGCTCCTACAATGAGCAGTTCTTC. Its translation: CATSRVMSSYNEQFF.

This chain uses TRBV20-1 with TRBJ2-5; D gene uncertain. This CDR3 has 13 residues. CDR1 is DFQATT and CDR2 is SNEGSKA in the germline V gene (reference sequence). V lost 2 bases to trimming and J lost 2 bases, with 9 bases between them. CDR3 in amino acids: CSARLVGQETQYF. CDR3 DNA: TGCAGTGCTAGATTGGTGGGACAAGAGACCCAGTACTTC.

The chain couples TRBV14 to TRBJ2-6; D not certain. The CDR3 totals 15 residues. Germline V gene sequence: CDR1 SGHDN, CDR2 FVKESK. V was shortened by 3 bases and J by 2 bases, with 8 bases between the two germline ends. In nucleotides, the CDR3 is TGTGCCAGCAGCCATGCCGGTGCTGGGGCCAACGTCCTGACTTTC. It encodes CASSHAGAGANVLTF.

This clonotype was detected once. CDR3 amino acids: CSASGTDISYEQYF. In DNA, the CDR3 is TGCAGTGCTAGCGGGACAGATATCTCCTACGAGCAGTACTTC. The V call is TRBV20-1, the J call TRBJ2-7; 7 bases line up with TRBD1. Germline CDR1 and CDR2: DFQATT and SNEGSKA (reference sequence). The CDR3 is 14 residues long. V gave up 3 bases and J gave up 0 bases; unmatched junction bases: 5.

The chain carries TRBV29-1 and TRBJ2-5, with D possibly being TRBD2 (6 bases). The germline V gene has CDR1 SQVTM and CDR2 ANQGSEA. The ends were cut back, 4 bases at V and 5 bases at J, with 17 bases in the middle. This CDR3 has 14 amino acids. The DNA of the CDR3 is TGCAGCGTTGGAGGCTCGGGACTCTCCGAGACCCAGTACTTC. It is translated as CSVGGSGLSETQYF.

The CDR3 spells CASSQDSGNTIYF. As DNA, the CDR3 is TGTGCCAGCAGCCAAGACTCCGGAAACACCATATATTTT. This chain joins TRBV4-2 and TRBJ1-3; no firm D call. The CDR3 is 13 amino acids. Germline CDR1 LGHNA, CDR2 YNFKEQ. V gave up 0 bases and J gave up 4 bases, with 4 bases separating them.

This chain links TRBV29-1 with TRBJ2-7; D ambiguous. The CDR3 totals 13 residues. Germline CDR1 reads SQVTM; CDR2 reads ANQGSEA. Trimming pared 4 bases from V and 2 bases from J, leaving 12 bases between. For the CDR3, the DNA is TGCAGCGTTGTCTGGGGTTCCGCCTACGAGCAGTACTTC. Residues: CSVVWGSAYEQYF.

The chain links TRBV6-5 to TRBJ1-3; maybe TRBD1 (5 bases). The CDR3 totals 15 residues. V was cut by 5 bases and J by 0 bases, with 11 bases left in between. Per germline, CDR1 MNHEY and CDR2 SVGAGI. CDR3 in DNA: TGTGCCAGCAGTCCCGGGACCTTCTCTGGAAACACCATATATTTT. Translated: CASSPGTFSGNTIYF.

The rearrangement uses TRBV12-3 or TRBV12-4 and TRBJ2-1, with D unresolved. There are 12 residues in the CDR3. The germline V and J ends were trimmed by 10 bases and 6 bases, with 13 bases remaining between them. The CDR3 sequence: CATSGFVNEQFF. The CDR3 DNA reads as TGTGCCACCTCGGGCTTCGTCAATGAGCAGTTCTTC.

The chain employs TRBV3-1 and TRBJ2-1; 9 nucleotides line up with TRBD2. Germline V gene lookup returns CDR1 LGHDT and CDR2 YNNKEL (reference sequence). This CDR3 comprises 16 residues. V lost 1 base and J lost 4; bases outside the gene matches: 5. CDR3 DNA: TGTGCCAGCAGCCAAGCGCCAGCGGGGGGATACAATGAGCAGTTCTTC. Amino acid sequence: CASSQAPAGGYNEQFF.

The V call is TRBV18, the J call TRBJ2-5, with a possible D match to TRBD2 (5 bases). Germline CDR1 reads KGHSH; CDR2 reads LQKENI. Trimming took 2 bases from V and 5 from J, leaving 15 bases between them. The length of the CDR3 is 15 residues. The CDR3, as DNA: TGTGCCAGCTCACCAGGACTCTCCAGTGGGGAGACCCAGTACTTC. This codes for CASSPGLSSGETQYF.